The 30 T cell receptor beta chains below come from one sample, sequenced in a study of shared clonotypes between healthy human individuals. TCRdb keeps only in-frame clones here, not all; method: immunoSEQ multiplex PCR. The sample yields about 1 million clones, about three quarters seen once. Sequenced: memory CD4+ T cells sorted from blood. The subset here: CD45RA-negative fraction. The receptors originated from a man younger than 30 in good health.

J is TRBJ1-5 and V is TRBV28; 8 bases line up with TRBD1. The CDR3 is 14 amino acids. V shed 10 bases and J 2 bases; nucleotides not matched to a gene: 7. CDR1 and CDR2 from the germline V gene are MDHEN and SYDVKM. The CDR3 DNA reads TGTGCCACCCAGGGGGCTCTTGGCAATCAGCCCCAGCATTTT. Translation gives CATQGALGNQPQHF.

The chain links TRBV27 to TRBJ2-3, with D uncertain. CDR3 size: 16 residues. Germline V gives CDR1 MNHEY, CDR2 SMNVEV (reference sequence). V shed 4 bases and J shed 2 bases, with 16 bases lying between them. The CDR3 DNA is TGTGCCAGCAGTTCATCCCCGTATACCGACACAGATACGCAGTATTTT. It specifies CASSSSPYTDTDTQYF.

The chain couples TRBV10-1 to TRBJ1-1; the D gene is possibly TRBD1 (6 bases). V lost 3 bases, J lost 4 bases, and 12 bases lay in between. The CDR3 sequence is 14 residues long. CDR1 WNHNN and CDR2 SYGVQD come from the germline V gene (reference sequence). CDR3 protein: CASSDGGRLTEAFF. In DNA, the CDR3 is TGCGCCAGCAGTGACGGGGGGCGCCTCACTGAAGCTTTCTTT.

J is TRBJ2-1 and V is TRBV9, with D possibly called TRBD1 or TRBD2 (5 bases each). CDR1 SGDLS and CDR2 YYNGEE come from the germline V gene. The V gene lost 2 bases and the J gene lost 5 bases, with 8 bases spanning the gap. This CDR3 contains 13 residues. In nucleotides, the CDR3 is TGTGCCAGCAGCGTCTGGGACGACAATGAGCAGTTCTTC. Protein product: CASSVWDDNEQFF.

The chain combines TRBV29-1 with TRBJ1-2; D remains unclear. V lost 5 bases and J 1 base, leaving 20 bases between the germline ends. This CDR3 contains 16 residues. Germline-derived CDR1 and CDR2 are SQVTM and ANQGSEA. The CDR3 bases are TGCAGCGTTTACCCGACAACAGCGAGCCTTAACTATGGCTACACCTTC. It yields the protein CSVYPTTASLNYGYTF.

The CDR3 sequence: CASSSPQGLGNQPQHF. CDR3 in DNA: TGTGCCAGCAGTTCCCCTCAGGGACTCGGCAATCAGCCCCAGCATTTT. J is TRBJ1-5 and V is TRBV28; weak D call: TRBD1 (5 bases). Trimming took 4 bases from V and 2 from J, leaving 15 bases between them. Germline V CDR1 and CDR2: MDHEN, SYDVKM. The CDR3 spans 16 residues.

The rearrangement links TRBV19 to TRBJ2-2; unclear D gene. The CDR3 consists of 12 residues. Trimming pared 5 bases from V and 8 bases from J, leaving 9 bases between. Germline values: CDR1 LNHDA, CDR2 SQIVND (reference sequence). The DNA for the CDR3 is TGTGCCAGTAGTCCCTGGGATGGGGAGCTGTTTTTT. It specifies CASSPWDGELFF.

V is TRBV4-3 and J is TRBJ2-7; D is unresolved. The CDR3 totals 16 residues. Per germline, CDR1 LGHNA and CDR2 YSLEER. V lost 0 bases and J lost 0, with 12 bases in between. Here the CDR3 reads CASSQDRTRGSYEQYF. The CDR3 DNA reads TGCGCCAGCAGCCAAGATAGGACCCGCGGCTCCTACGAGCAGTACTTC.

The genes are TRBV10-2 and TRBJ2-3; 7 nucleotides line up with TRBD2. After removal of 4 bases from V and 5 bases from J, the junction contained 3 bases not matched to a gene. The CDR3 covers 13 residues. Germline lookup yields CDR1 WSHSY and CDR2 SAAADI. The CDR3: CASSGLAGDTQYF. The CDR3 DNA sequence: TGCGCCAGCAGTGGACTAGCAGGAGATACGCAGTATTTT.

This clone appeared a few times. J is TRBJ1-5 and V is TRBV14; unclear D gene. The CDR3 length is 19 residues. Germline V lookup: CDR1 SGHDN, CDR2 FVKESK. V was shortened by 4 bases and J by 3 bases, with 25 bases between the two germline ends. The CDR3 reads CASSPVTRTWATINQPQHF. In nucleotides, the CDR3 is TGTGCCAGCAGCCCCGTGACAAGGACGTGGGCAACAATCAATCAGCCCCAGCATTTT.

The chain recombines TRBV30 with TRBJ2-7; D uncertain. Looked up from germline, CDR1 is GTSNPN and CDR2 is SVGIG (reference sequence). The germline V and J ends were trimmed by 2 bases and 6 bases, with 8 bases remaining between them. This CDR3 is built from 11 residues. DNA for the CDR3: TGTGCCTGGAGTAGTAAGGGCGAGCAGTACTTC. Amino acid sequence: CAWSSKGEQYF.

The chain employs TRBV11-3 and TRBJ2-3; tentatively, D is TRBD2 (6 bases). V lost 5 bases, J lost 6 bases, and 15 bases lay in between. Germline V gene lookup returns CDR1 SGHNT and CDR2 YENEEA. CDR3 length equals 14 residues. The CDR3 is CASSHTSQRDTQYF. Here the CDR3 DNA reads TGTGCCAGCAGCCACACTAGCCAGCGGGATACGCAGTATTTT.

The V and J genes are TRBV6-6 and TRBJ2-7; 10 nucleotides agree with TRBD1. The V and J ends lost 6 bases and 6 bases, in that order; junction bases with no gene match: 11. The germline gives CDR1 MNHNY, CDR2 SVGAGI (reference sequence). The CDR3 length is 15 residues. The CDR3 is CASSLTGTGALEQYF. As DNA, the CDR3 is TGTGCCAGCAGCTTAACCGGGACAGGGGCACTCGAGCAGTACTTC.

The chain joins TRBV7-9 to TRBJ2-5; possible D gene TRBD2, 5 bases. The germline CDR1 and CDR2 sequences are SEHNR and FQNEAQ (reference sequence). Trimming left V 5 bases short and J 1 base short, with 17 bases between. This CDR3 is built from 16 residues. The CDR3 spells CASSPDIAGPQETQYF. The DNA for the CDR3 is TGTGCCAGCAGCCCCGACATTGCGGGCCCCCAAGAGACCCAGTACTTC.

V is TRBV9 and J is TRBJ1-1; D gene uncertain. CDR1 is SGDLS and CDR2 is YYNGEE in the germline V gene. The CDR3 is 14 residues long. Deletions cut 4 bases from V and 1 base from J, with 11 bases between. CDR3 sequence reads: CASSPPRGNTEAFF. The CDR3 nucleotides read TGTGCCAGCAGCCCACCTCGGGGGAACACTGAAGCTTTCTTT.

The chain recombines TRBV18 with TRBJ2-7; D perhaps matches TRBD1 (7 bases). Germline CDR1 reads KGHSH; CDR2 reads LQKENI. V dropped 0 bases and J dropped 3 bases, with 15 bases sitting between them. This CDR3 is built from 16 residues. The chain's CDR3 is CASSPPSQGGYYEQYF. The CDR3 DNA sequence: TGTGCCAGCTCACCACCGAGTCAGGGGGGCTACTACGAGCAGTACTTC.

The chain uses TRBV6-6 and TRBJ2-3, with D possibly matching TRBD1 (6 bases). Looked up from germline, CDR1 is MNHNY and CDR2 is SVGAGI (reference sequence). V shed 5 bases and J shed 2 bases, with 11 bases lying between them. The CDR3 covers 14 residues. CDR3 in amino acids: CASSPDRYTDTQYF. The CDR3 coding sequence is TGTGCCAGCAGTCCAGACAGGTACACAGATACGCAGTATTTT.

The genes are TRBV5-1 and TRBJ2-4; TRBD1 agrees at 7 bases. CDR1 is SGHRS, CDR2 YFSETQ, per germline. This CDR3 region has 13 residues. The V gene end was trimmed by 1 base and the J gene end by 10 bases; junction bases not matched to a gene: 5. The CDR3 nucleotides are TGCGCCAGCAGCTTGTCCCTACAGGGGATTCAGTACTTC. Its protein product is CASSLSLQGIQYF.

About this clone itself: Other DNA sequences from this sample encode an identical CDR3 as well. The chain joins TRBV10-3 to TRBJ1-2; TRBD1 aligns across 7 bases. CDR3 size: 14 residues. Germline lookup yields CDR1 ENHRY and CDR2 SYGVKD. V lost 6 bases to trimming and J lost 2 bases; unmatched junction nucleotides: 6. The CDR3 sequence: CAISRDSPNYGYTF. CDR3 in DNA: TGTGCCATCAGCCGGGACAGCCCAAACTATGGCTACACCTTC.

V and J are TRBV7-9 and TRBJ1-1; 8 bases fit TRBD1. V lost 2 bases and J lost 6; bases outside the gene matches: 5. The CDR3 totals 14 residues. In germline, CDR1 is SEHNR, CDR2 FQNEAQ (reference sequence). CDR3 region: CASSLQGAVAEAFF. The DNA for the CDR3 is TGTGCCAGCAGCTTACAGGGGGCTGTGGCTGAAGCTTTCTTT. The full variable domain, rest sourced from reference TRBV7-9 and TRBJ1-1, is DTGVSQNPRHKITKRGQNVTFRCDPISEHNRLYWYRQTLGQGPEFLTYFQNEAQLEKSRLLSDRFSAERPKGSFSTLEIQRTEQGDSAMYLCASSLQGAVAEAFFGQGTRLTVV.

The genes are TRBV7-2 and TRBJ2-1; weak D call: TRBD2 (6 bases). Germline V gene data show CDR1 as SGHTA and CDR2 as FQGNSA. CDR3 length: 14 amino acids. Trimming cost V 2 bases and J 10 bases, with 15 bases left between them. For the CDR3, the DNA is TGTGCCAGCAGCTTAAAGGGACTTCGAACCGAGCAGTTCTTC. Amino acids: CASSLKGLRTEQFF.

The CDR3 DNA sequence: TGTGCCAGCAGTTCCGGGACTAGCGGGAGTACCGGGGAGCTGTTTTTT. This codes for CASSSGTSGSTGELFF. V is TRBV6-5 and J is TRBJ2-2, with TRBD2 matching 14 bases. CDR3 length: 16 amino acids. CDR1 MNHEY and CDR2 SVGAGI come from the germline V gene. With 4 bases clipped from V and 5 bases from J, the junction kept 3 bases outside the gene matches.

This chain links TRBV7-9 with TRBJ1-1, with D hard to call. V was clipped by 1 base and J by 1 base, with 7 bases between them. Germline CDR1 and CDR2: SEHNR and FQNEAQ (reference sequence). The CDR3 consists of 14 residues. In DNA, the CDR3 is TGTGCCAGCAGCTTAGGGAACGAGAACACTGAAGCTTTCTTT. As protein: CASSLGNENTEAFF.

The chain recombines TRBV29-1 with TRBJ2-1, with a possible D match to TRBD1 (5 bases). The germline gives CDR1 SQVTM, CDR2 ANQGSEA. The length of the CDR3 is 16 residues. Trimming stripped 2 bases from V and 0 bases from J, with 14 bases between. CDR3 DNA sequence: TGCAGCGTTGAACTACCAGGGTCCGGCTCCTACAATGAGCAGTTCTTC. Residues: CSVELPGSGSYNEQFF.

J is TRBJ1-1 and V is TRBV29-1; maybe TRBD1 (5 bases). The CDR3 runs 11 residues. The germline V gene encodes CDR1 SQVTM and CDR2 ANQGSEA. Trimming shortened V by 3 bases and J by 10 bases, and 12 bases separated the two germline ends. The CDR3 DNA reads TGCAGCGTTGAGGGGACCACAGGAGCTTTCTTT. As protein: CSVEGTTGAFF.

This chain connects TRBV6-5 to TRBJ2-3; D perhaps matches TRBD1 (6 bases). Trimming stripped 8 bases from V and 4 bases from J, with 13 bases between. CDR3 length: 13 amino acids. Germline V gene lookup returns CDR1 MNHEY and CDR2 SVGAGI. The CDR3 DNA is TGTGCCAGCGGACGTGGGGGCGCAGATACGCAGTATTTT. Protein product: CASGRGGADTQYF.

This clone was observed a few times. The chain combines TRBV19 with TRBJ1-2; D is uncertain. The CDR3 loop spans 14 amino acids. Trimming pared 0 bases from V and 8 bases from J, leaving 13 bases between. Germline-derived CDR1 and CDR2 are LNHDA and SQIVND (reference sequence). The CDR3 DNA follows: TGTGCCAGTAGTATAGAAGGGCCTTCTAGAGGCTACACCTTC. Residues: CASSIEGPSRGYTF. Combining the CDR3 with reference TRBV19 and TRBJ1-2 gives the whole variable domain DGGITQSPKYLFRKEGQNVTLSCEQNLNHDAMYWYRQDPGQGLRLIYYSQIVNDFQKGDIAEGYSVSREKKESFPLTVTSAQKNPTAFYLCASSIEGPSRGYTFGSGTRLTVV.

Notes on this clone: A read error is possible here, since a much larger clone lies one base away. J is TRBJ2-1 and V is TRBV19; 9 bases agree with TRBD1. Germline CDR1 LNHDA, CDR2 SQIVND (reference sequence). Trimming cost V 9 bases and J 6 bases; bases outside gene matches: 3. The CDR3 contains 12 residues. CDR3 nucleotide sequence: TGTGCCAGCGGGACAGGGTCCAATGAGCAGTTCTTC. It is translated as CASGTGSNEQFF.

The V and J genes are TRBV6-6 and TRBJ2-3; D is perhaps TRBD1 (5 bases). Per the germline V gene, CDR1 is MNHNY and CDR2 is SVGAGI (reference sequence). The length of the CDR3 is 16 residues. V lost 7 bases and J 2 bases, leaving 19 bases between the germline ends. CDR3 in amino acids: CASKTSWQDTTDTQYF. The CDR3 nucleotides are TGTGCCAGCAAAACAAGTTGGCAGGACACCACAGATACGCAGTATTTT.

The chain carries TRBV5-1 and TRBJ2-5, with D perhaps matching TRBD2 (7 bases). There are 14 residues in the CDR3. Looked up from germline, CDR1 is SGHRS and CDR2 is YFSETQ. The ends were cut back, 7 bases at V and 4 bases at J, with 17 bases in the middle. The CDR3 sequence is CASSEGGALETQYF. CDR3 in DNA: TGCGCCAGCTCCGAGGGGGGGGCGCTAGAGACCCAGTACTTC.